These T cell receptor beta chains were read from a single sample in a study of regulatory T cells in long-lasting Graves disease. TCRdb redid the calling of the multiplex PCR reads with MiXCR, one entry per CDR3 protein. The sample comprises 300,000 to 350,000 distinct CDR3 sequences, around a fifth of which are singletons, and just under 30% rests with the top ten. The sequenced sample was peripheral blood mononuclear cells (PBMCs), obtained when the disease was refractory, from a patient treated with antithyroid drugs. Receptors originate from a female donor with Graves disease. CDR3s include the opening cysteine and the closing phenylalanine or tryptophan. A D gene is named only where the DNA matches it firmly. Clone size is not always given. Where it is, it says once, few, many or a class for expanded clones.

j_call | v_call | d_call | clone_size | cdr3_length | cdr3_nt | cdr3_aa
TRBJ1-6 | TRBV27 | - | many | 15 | TGTGCCAGCAGTTTATCGTCAGGTTATAATTCACCCCTCCACTTT | CASSLSSGYNSPLHF
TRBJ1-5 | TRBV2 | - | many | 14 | TGTGCCAGCAAGAATACAGGGTCGGTTCAGCCCCAGCATTTT | CASKNTGSVQPQHF
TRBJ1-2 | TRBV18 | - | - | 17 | TGTGCCAGCTCACCATGGGGCGAGACGGAGGAGATGTATGGCTACACCTTC | CASSPWGETEEMYGYTF
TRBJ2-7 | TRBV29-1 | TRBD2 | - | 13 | TGCAGCGTTGACCAGCGGGGCTCCTACGAGCAGTACTTC | CSVDQRGSYEQYF
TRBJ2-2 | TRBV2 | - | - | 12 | TGTGCCAGCAACGAGGGGACCGGGGAGCTGTTTTTT | CASNEGTGELFF
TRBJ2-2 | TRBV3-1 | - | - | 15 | TGTGCCAGCAGCCGCGGCGGTTCGAACACCGGGGAGCTGTTTTTT | CASSRGGSNTGELFF
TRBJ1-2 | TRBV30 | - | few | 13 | TGTGCCTGGATTCCCCGAGTCCCTTATGGCTACACCTTC | CAWIPRVPYGYTF
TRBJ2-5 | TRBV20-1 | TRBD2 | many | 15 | TGCAGTGCTAGAGATGAGGCGCGGGGGGCAGAGACCCAGTACTTC | CSARDEARGAETQYF
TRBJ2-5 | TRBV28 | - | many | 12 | TGTGCCAGCAGTTTATTTCGAGAGACCCAGTACTTC | CASSLFRETQYF
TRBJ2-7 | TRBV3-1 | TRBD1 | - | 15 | TGTGCCAGCAGCCATCCGTCCAGGGGGCGCCACGAGCAGTACTTC | CASSHPSRGRHEQYF
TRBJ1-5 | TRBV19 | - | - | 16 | TGTGCCAGTAGTATTGACTCGGGGTATTTGGGGGAGCCCCAGCATTTT | CASSIDSGYLGEPQHF
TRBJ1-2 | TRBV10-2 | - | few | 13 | TGCGCCAGCAGTGTTGGGGGCGACTATGGCTACACCTTC | CASSVGGDYGYTF
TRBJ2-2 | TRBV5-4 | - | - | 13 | TGTGCCAGCAGCTTGGAAGCGGCCGGGGAGCTGTTTTTT | CASSLEAAGELFF
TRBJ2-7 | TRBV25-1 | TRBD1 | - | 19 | TGTGCCAGCAGTGCCCCTTCCCCCTCCCCCAGGGGGCGTATCGGCGAGCAGTACTTC | CASSAPSPSPRGRIGEQYF
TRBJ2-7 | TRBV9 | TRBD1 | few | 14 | TGTGCCAGCAGCGTCACAGGGGACCTCTACGAGCAGTACTTC | CASSVTGDLYEQYF
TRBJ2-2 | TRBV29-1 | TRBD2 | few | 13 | TGCAGCGTTGGGGCTAGCGGGCCCGGGGAGCTGTTTTTT | CSVGASGPGELFF
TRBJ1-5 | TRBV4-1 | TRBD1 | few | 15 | TGCGCCAGCAGGCGGGACAGTCATAGCAATCAGCCCCAGCATTTT | CASRRDSHSNQPQHF